The 5 T cell receptor beta chains presented below share a single source sample, sequenced in a study of blood T cells in healthy people across ages. A second roughly 6 to 11 cycle PCR used barcoded and J-beta primers. Each CDR3 protein is one row after TCRdb ran MiXCR on the 5' RACE reads. The repertoire holds roughly 1,500,000 distinct CDR3 sequences, with around two fifths as singletons. Material for sequencing was blood. Receptors originate from a woman aged 18-30 years in good health.

In its sample, this clonotype was seen many times. The CDR3 reads CASSSNNPANTGELFF. The CDR3 DNA reads TGTGCCAGCAGCTCAAATAACCCGGCGAACACCGGGGAGCTGTTTTTT. V and J are TRBV7-3 and TRBJ2-2; D ambiguous. Trimming shortened V by 4 bases and J by 0 bases, and 12 bases separated the two germline ends. The germline CDR1 and CDR2 sequences are SGHTA and FQGTGA. The CDR3 spans 16 residues.

This clonotype came up a few times. The rearrangement joins TRBV28 to TRBJ2-7; no reliable D call. V lost 3 bases and J 2 bases, leaving 20 bases between the germline ends. Germline V gene lookup returns CDR1 MDHEN and CDR2 SYDVKM. The CDR3 length is 17 residues. Written as DNA, the CDR3 is TGTGCCAGCAGTTTCCCGTTAAGGTCCTCCGGTCCCTACGAGCAGTACTTC. The encoded protein is CASSFPLRSSGPYEQYF.

This clonotype appeared a few times. The chain links TRBV7-9 to TRBJ1-1; perhaps TRBD1 as D (6 bases). Trimming removed 5 bases from V and 0 bases from J, with 16 bases in between. The germline gives CDR1 SEHNR, CDR2 FQNEAQ (reference sequence). This CDR3 has 16 amino acids. The CDR3 region has the DNA TGTGCCAGCAGCCCTGGAGGGACACGGGTGAACACTGAAGCTTTCTTT. Its translation is CASSPGGTRVNTEAFF.

For this clonotype: The junction differs from germline at one of its ends, possibly a read error. This chain links TRBV18 with TRBJ1-2, with a possible D match to TRBD1 (6 bases). The CDR3 runs to 13 residues. From germline, CDR1 is KGHSH and CDR2 LQKENI. CDR3 DNA: TGTGCCAGCGCACCAGGGGAGAGCTATGGCTACACCTTC. It translates to CASAPGESYGYTF.

The chain's CDR3 is CAWSVSRASTDTQYF. For the CDR3, the DNA is TGTGCCTGGAGTGTGTCTCGGGCTAGCACAGATACGCAGTATTTT. The genes are TRBV30 and TRBJ2-3; D gene unclear. Deletions cut 0 bases from V and 0 bases from J, with 10 bases between. The CDR3 is made up of 15 amino acids. From germline, CDR1 is GTSNPN and CDR2 SVGIG (reference sequence).